This is a list of T cell receptor beta chains from one sample in a study of beta chain features in type 1 diabetes. Some clones are missing from TCRdb's copy, which holds only in-frame ones; the method was immunoSEQ multiplex PCR. This sample has about 410,000 clones, with approximately 15% found just once. Source material: naive CD4+ T cells from blood. These receptors were collected from a man aged 30 to 45 in good health. The CDR3 runs from the conserved cysteine through the conserved F or W. Each record gives: clone size, J gene, V gene, D gene, CDR3 DNA, CDR3 protein. The D gene is left open where the match is weak. Expanded clones get a size class; other rows say once, few or many, or leave the size out.

>.|TRBJ2-5|TRBV7-9|TRBD2
TGTGCCAGCATCCAATTCGGGGGGGCGGAGACCCAGTACTTC
CASIQFGGAETQYF
>.|TRBJ1-2|TRBV6-6|.
TGTGCCAGCAGTTACGCCAAACAGTCTAACTATGGCTACACCTTC
CASSYAKQSNYGYTF
>many|TRBJ2-4|TRBV13|.
TGTGCCAGCAGCTTAGGGAGGGACATTCAGTACTTC
CASSLGRDIQYF
>few|TRBJ2-5|TRBV4-1|.
TGCGCCAGCGGATCCTCGGAGACCCAGTACTTC
CASGSSETQYF
>few|TRBJ2-3|TRBV11-3|.
TGTGCCAGCAGCTTAAGGAGGCAGTCAAGCACAGATACGCAGTATTTT
CASSLRRQSSTDTQYF
>.|TRBJ1-1|TRBV29-1|.
TGCAGCGTGATCCGGGCCCTCACCACTGAAGCTTTCTTT
CSVIRALTTEAFF
>.|TRBJ2-1|TRBV9|TRBD2
TGTGCCAGCAGTGGGACTAGCGCCTCCTACAATGAGCAGTTCTTC
CASSGTSASYNEQFF
>.|TRBJ2-1|TRBV14|.
TGTGCCAGCAGCCAAGAAAGTTCCAGCATGGACGGCAATGAGCAGTTCTTC
CASSQESSSMDGNEQFF
>few|TRBJ1-1|TRBV25-1|.
TGTGCCAGCAGTGTGACGTTGTCGGGAAACACTGAAGCTTTCTTT
CASSVTLSGNTEAFF
>few|TRBJ1-2|TRBV30|.
TGTGCCTGGAGGTCCAGTTTAAACTATGGCTACACCTTC
CAWRSSLNYGYTF
>few|TRBJ1-3|TRBV7-2|.
TGTGCCAGCAGCGAGGTTGGAAACACCATATATTTT
CASSEVGNTIYF
>.|TRBJ2-1|TRBV19|.
TGTGCCAGTAGTATAGATCAGGTCGGGAGATCCATCTACAATGAGCAGTTCTTC
CASSIDQVGRSIYNEQFF
>few|TRBJ2-1|TRBV7-8|TRBD2
TGTGCCAGCAGCTCTCTAGCGGTTCGGGGTAATGAGCAGTTCTTC
CASSSLAVRGNEQFF
>.|TRBJ1-2|TRBV7-3|.
TGTGCCAGCAGCTTAAGGGCAGGGGATAACTATGGCTACACCTTC
CASSLRAGDNYGYTF
>.|TRBJ2-5|TRBV27|TRBD2
TGTGCCAGCAGTTTATCGTGGGGGGGGGAGACCCAGTACTTC
CASSLSWGGETQYF
>few|TRBJ2-1|TRBV18|.
TGTGCCAGCTCACCACGAGCCCGGGATGAGCAGTTCTTC
CASSPRARDEQFF
>few|TRBJ2-6|TRBV7-9|TRBD1
TGTGCCAGCAGCGGTTGGGGAGGGACAGGGGCCAAAGGGGCCAACGTCCTGACTTTC
CASSGWGGTGAKGANVLTF
>.|TRBJ2-5|TRBV5-1|TRBD1
TGCGCCAGCATCCGGACAGGGCGCGGCGGGGAGACCCAGTACTTC
CASIRTGRGGETQYF
>few|TRBJ2-3|TRBV9|.
TGTGCCAGCAACCTGAGGTGGGGCACAGATACGCAGTATTTT
CASNLRWGTDTQYF
>few|TRBJ2-3|TRBV6-5|TRBD2
TGTGCCAGCAGTTCGCGGACTAGCGGGGGAAATACGCAGTATTTT
CASSSRTSGGNTQYF
>few|TRBJ2-3|TRBV30|.
TGTGCCTGGAGTGTCCGTTGGGATACGCAGTATTTT
CAWSVRWDTQYF
>few|TRBJ2-6|TRBV10-3|TRBD1
TGTGCCATCAGCCAAGGGGGCGCTGGGGCCAACGTCCTGACTTTC
CAISQGGAGANVLTF
>.|TRBJ2-5|TRBV6-1|.
TGTGCCAGCGCGGATCACGGGGAGACCCAGTACTTC
CASADHGETQYF
>few|TRBJ2-5|TRBV7-9|.
TGTGCCAGCAGCTTAACCGAGACCCAGTACTTC
CASSLTETQYF
>once|TRBJ1-1|TRBV5-4|.
TGTGCCAGCACTCTACAGGGAACTTCCTCTGAAGCTTTCTTT
CASTLQGTSSEAFF
>many|TRBJ2-4|TRBV7-9|TRBD2
TGTGCCAGCAGGCCCCTAGCGGGGGGCCAAAACATTCAGTACTTC
CASRPLAGGQNIQYF
>.|TRBJ1-1|TRBV23-1|.
TGCGCCAGCAGTCACTCCCCCCGGAACACTGAAGCTTTCTTT
CASSHSPRNTEAFF
>few|TRBJ2-6|TRBV25-1|.
TGTGCCAGCAGTGGCCGGGACCGCCGCTCTGGGGCCAACGTCCTGACTTTC
CASSGRDRRSGANVLTF
>few|TRBJ1-6|TRBV19|.
TGTGCCAGTAGTATACCGGACAGATCTAATTCACCCCTCCACTTT
CASSIPDRSNSPLHF
>few|TRBJ2-7|TRBV5-1|TRBD1
TGCGCCAGCAGCTTGGAGGGACAGGTCGAGCAGTACTTC
CASSLEGQVEQYF
>.|TRBJ2-7|TRBV27|.
TGTGCCAGCAGTTTATCGGCCGGGGCGGGCTACGAGCAGTACTTC
CASSLSAGAGYEQYF
>few|TRBJ2-7|TRBV7-2|TRBD2
TGTGCCAGCAGCCGGGGCCTCCCGGGGACTACCGAGCAGTACTTC
CASSRGLPGTTEQYF
>few|TRBJ2-1|TRBV9|TRBD1
TGTGCCAGCAGCCCGACGGACAGGGGAGACAATGAGCAGTTCTTC
CASSPTDRGDNEQFF
>few|TRBJ1-1|TRBV30|.
TGTGCCTGGAGTGTACCCGGTCGGGAAGCTTTCTTT
CAWSVPGREAFF
>.|TRBJ2-5|TRBV6-1|.
TGTGCCAGCAGTCCCCTCCAGACCCAGTACTTC
CASSPLQTQYF
>.|TRBJ2-1|TRBV9|.
TGTGCCAGCAGCGTAGTAACGGGAATGAATGAGCAGTTCTTC
CASSVVTGMNEQFF
>.|TRBJ2-5|TRBV6-5|TRBD1
TGTGCCAGCAGAAAGGACAGGGCCACTCAAGAGACCCAGTACTTC
CASRKDRATQETQYF
>few|TRBJ1-1|TRBV20-1|.
TGCAGTGCTAGAGGTAGTACTGAAGCTTTCTTT
CSARGSTEAFF
>few|TRBJ2-1|TRBV30|.
TGTGCCTGGAGTGTACTGACGCCGGGAGATGAGCAGTTCTTC
CAWSVLTPGDEQFF
>.|TRBJ1-4|TRBV9|.
TGTGCCAGCAGCGCATCCAACAGTGCAACTAATGAAAAACTGTTTTTT
CASSASNSATNEKLFF
>.|TRBJ2-3|TRBV5-4|.
TGTGCCAGCAGCTCCGAGGGGGGGGCCGTCACAGATACGCAGTATTTT
CASSSEGGAVTDTQYF
>.|TRBJ2-1|TRBV25-1|.
TGTGCCAGCAGTGAATTGGCAGGCTACAATGAGCAGTTCTTC
CASSELAGYNEQFF
>.|TRBJ2-6|TRBV12-5|.
TGTGCTAGTGGTTCGGACCCCCGATTCTCTGGGGCCAACGTCCTGACTTTC
CASGSDPRFSGANVLTF
>few|TRBJ2-1|TRBV29-1|.
TGCAGCGCCGGGCCACCTCCCTACAATGAGCAGTTCTTC
CSAGPPPYNEQFF
>few|TRBJ2-5|TRBV25-1|TRBD2
TGTGCCAGCAGTGAATATGGGGGGGGACTGGCAGAGACCCAGTACTTC
CASSEYGGGLAETQYF
>few|TRBJ2-1|TRBV19|.
TGTGCCAGTGCGGGTGTTGGGAGGTCCTACAATGAGCAGTTCTTC
CASAGVGRSYNEQFF
>.|TRBJ1-6|TRBV11-2|TRBD1
TGTGCCAGCAGCTTAGAGTGGGACAGCAAAACCCACTTT
CASSLEWDSKTHF
>.|TRBJ1-4|TRBV4-1|.
TGCGCCAGCAGCCCCGGGGCGGACGAAAAACTGTTTTTT
CASSPGADEKLFF
>few|TRBJ2-3|TRBV5-1|TRBD2
TGCGCCAGCAGAGCAAAGCGGGGGAGCACAGATACGCAGTATTTT
CASRAKRGSTDTQYF
>.|TRBJ2-5|TRBV29-1|.
TGCAGTGGGAGACTTCATGGGCGGATGGGAGAGACCCAGTACTTC
CSGRLHGRMGETQYF
>.|TRBJ2-3|TRBV4-3|.
TGCGCCAGCAGCCAAAGAGGGACCCCGGTCCCCAGTACGCAGTATTTT
CASSQRGTPVPSTQYF